This entry concerns a single TCR beta chain. In the original analysis: Reference gene primer amplification gave nucleated cell count estimates. Produced via immunoSEQ multiplex PCR; TCRdb's table is partial and in-frame only. For V, J and clone size, that table is used; D and trimming come from the DNA. The sample has 150,000 to 200,000 clones, about 86% seen once; the top ten hold over 7%. This sample was included in a study of blood T cell repertoires in COVID-19. Study information: COVID-19 samples collected from the United States, Italy and Spain covered acute and convalescent phases. The analysed material was cDNA or gDNA that came from T cells, B-cell-depleted T cells, or PBMCs.

CDR3 length: 15 residues. The germline V and J ends were trimmed by 5 bases and 1 base, with 17 bases remaining between them. Germline CDR1 is GTSNPN and CDR2 is SVGIG (reference sequence). The rearrangement uses TRBV30 and TRBJ1-1; D perhaps matches TRBD1 (6 bases). The sample consisted of peripheral blood. This TCR came from a man aged 45-65 years with active or convalescent COVID-19. The CDR3 bases are TGTGCCTGGGCAAAGGGGACAAATGGGAACACTGAAGCTTTCTTT. Translation: CAWAKGTNGNTEAFF.